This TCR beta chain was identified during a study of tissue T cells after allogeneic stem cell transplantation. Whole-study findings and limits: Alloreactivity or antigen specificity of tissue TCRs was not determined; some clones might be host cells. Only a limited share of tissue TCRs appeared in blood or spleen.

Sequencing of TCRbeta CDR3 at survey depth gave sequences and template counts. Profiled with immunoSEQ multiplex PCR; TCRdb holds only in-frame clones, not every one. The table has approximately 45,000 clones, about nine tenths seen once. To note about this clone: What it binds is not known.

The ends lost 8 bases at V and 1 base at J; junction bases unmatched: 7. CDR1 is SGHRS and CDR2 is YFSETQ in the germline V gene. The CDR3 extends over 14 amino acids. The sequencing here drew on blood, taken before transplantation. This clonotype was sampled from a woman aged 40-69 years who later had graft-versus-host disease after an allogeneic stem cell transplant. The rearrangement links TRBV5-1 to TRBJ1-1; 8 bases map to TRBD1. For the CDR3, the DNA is TGCGCCAGTAAGACCGGGACAGGGAACACTGAAGCTTTCTTT. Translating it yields CASKTGTGNTEAFF.